This is a list of T cell receptor beta chains from one sample in a study of human T cells and chemical hapten exposure. Each CDR3 protein is one row after TCRdb ran MiXCR on the RACE reads. The repertoire consists of 35,000 to 50,000 distinct CDR3 sequences, with 3.5% to 4.5% occurring once and the leading ten covering 1.5% to 2%. The sequenced sample consisted of whole blood. The receptors shown here come from a female donor in good health. Some clones in this sample may be carry-over from other donors' samples. Each CDR3 is given with its conserved first and last residue. Each record gives: clone size, D gene, V gene, J gene, CDR3 DNA, CDR3 protein. The D gene is left open where the match is weak. Rows give clone size only sometimes, using once, few, many, or a class for an expanded clone.

few	TRBD1	TRBV5-4	TRBJ2-2	TGTGCCAGCAGTTTTGGGGCGTCGGGACAGGGCAACACCGGGGAGCTGTTTTTT	CASSFGASGQGNTGELFF
many	.	TRBV2	TRBJ2-1	TGTGCCAGGGACCGCTACAATGAGCAGTTCTTC	CARDRYNEQFF
.	TRBD2	TRBV29-1	TRBJ2-7	TGCAGCGTTCAGACTAGCCCCGGTGGATACGAGCAGTACTTC	CSVQTSPGGYEQYF
many	.	TRBV28	TRBJ1-2	TGTGCCAGCAGTTTAGTCCCGTCCTATGGCTACACCTTC	CASSLVPSYGYTF
many	TRBD2	TRBV6-5	TRBJ2-3	TGTGCCAGCAGTTACAGACTAGCGGGGGGCACAGATACGCAGTATTTT	CASSYRLAGGTDTQYF
many	.	TRBV6-2/TRBV6-3	TRBJ1-1	TGTGCCAGCAACCGGGGATCGGGCACTGAAGCTTTCTTT	CASNRGSGTEAFF
many	.	TRBV5-5	TRBJ1-5	TGTGCCAGCAGCTTGTTCGGGCAGCTGGAGGGCAATCAGCCCCAGCATTTT	CASSLFGQLEGNQPQHF
many	.	TRBV6-5	TRBJ2-2	TGTGCCAGCAGGGGAATGAACACCGGGGAGCTGTTTTTT	CASRGMNTGELFF
.	.	TRBV29-1	TRBJ2-3	TGCAGCGTTGAAAGGGGTACAAACACAGATACGCAGTATTTT	CSVERGTNTDTQYF
.	.	TRBV29-1	TRBJ1-2	TGCAGCGTTGAAGATCGCTCTGGCTACACCTTC	CSVEDRSGYTF
few	.	TRBV7-2	TRBJ1-2	TGTGCCAGCACCGAAAGCAGGACCGGCTATGGCTACACCTTC	CASTESRTGYGYTF
few	TRBD1	TRBV25-1	TRBJ1-5	TGTGCCAGCAGTCCCCCGAGGTATCTAGGACAGGGTTACAATCAGCCCCAGCATTTT	CASSPPRYLGQGYNQPQHF
many	.	TRBV12-5	TRBJ1-1	TGTGCTAGTGGTCCCCGTGGGGGAATCACTGAAGCTTTCTTT	CASGPRGGITEAFF
many	.	TRBV2	TRBJ1-5	TGTGCCAGCCGGCGAAGCTTATCTCATAGCAATCAGCCCCAGCATTTT	CASRRSLSHSNQPQHF
many	.	TRBV5-1	TRBJ2-3	TGCGCCAGCAGCTTGGACCAAGGCACAGATACGCAGTATTTT	CASSLDQGTDTQYF
many	.	TRBV12-3/TRBV12-4	TRBJ1-3	TGTGCCAGCAGTTTGCGGCACTCTGGAAACACCATATATTTT	CASSLRHSGNTIYF
many	.	TRBV6-6	TRBJ1-2	TGTGCCAGTGTACAGAGCGCCTACTCAGAGGGCTACACCTTC	CASVQSAYSEGYTF
few	TRBD2	TRBV19	TRBJ2-1	TGTGCCAGCGGGACTAGCGGGGGTGATACCTACAATGAGCAGTTCTTC	CASGTSGGDTYNEQFF
many	.	TRBV3-1	TRBJ2-6	TGTGCCAGCAGCCCGCGCCCGCTGGCAGACGGGGCCAACGTCCTGACTTTC	CASSPRPLADGANVLTF
.	TRBD2	TRBV10-3	TRBJ2-5	TGTGCCATCAGCATACTAGCGGGGGGACAGACCCAGTACTTC	CAISILAGGQTQYF
many	TRBD2	TRBV20-1	TRBJ2-3	TGCAGTCTAGCGGGGGGGACAGATACGCAGTATTTT	CSLAGGTDTQYF
.	.	TRBV30	TRBJ2-2	TGTGCCTGGACAGCCGGGCTCGAGCTGTTTTTT	CAWTAGLELFF
many	.	TRBV12-3/TRBV12-4	TRBJ2-3	TGTGCCAGCAGACCAAGACAGAGCACAGATACGCAGTATTTT	CASRPRQSTDTQYF
many	TRBD1	TRBV12-3/TRBV12-4	TRBJ1-2	TGTGCCAGCAGTCTCACCCCGGGACAGGGCTATGGCTACACCTTC	CASSLTPGQGYGYTF
many	.	TRBV12-3/TRBV12-4	TRBJ2-2	TGTGCCAGCAGTTTAATAGCGAACACCGGGGAGCTGTTTTTT	CASSLIANTGELFF
many	TRBD1	TRBV27	TRBJ2-7	TGTGCCAGCAGTTTACCGGGACAGGGAGTAGGGCAGTACTTC	CASSLPGQGVGQYF
.	.	TRBV20-1	TRBJ1-5	TGCAGTGCTAGAGAGATGGGGCTTGGCAATCAGCCCCAGCATTTT	CSAREMGLGNQPQHF
many	.	TRBV5-1	TRBJ2-5	TGCGCCAGCAGCTTGTTTTTGGCGGAGACCCAGTACTTC	CASSLFLAETQYF
many	TRBD2	TRBV6-2/TRBV6-3	TRBJ2-7	TGTGCCAGCAGTTTCGGGCTAGCGGGCTCCTACGAGCAGTACTTC	CASSFGLAGSYEQYF
many	.	TRBV12-3/TRBV12-4	TRBJ1-1	TGTGCCAGCAGTAGACCGACAGGCATGAACACTGAAGCTTTCTTT	CASSRPTGMNTEAFF
many	.	TRBV2	TRBJ1-1	TGTGCCAGCAGGTCGGCAGAAGCTTTCTTT	CASRSAEAFF
few	.	TRBV7-2	TRBJ2-1	TGTGCCAGCAGCTTAGAGCTGAGGCTGTCCCGCAATGAGCAGTTCTTC	CASSLELRLSRNEQFF
many	TRBD2	TRBV20-1	TRBJ2-3	TGCAGTGCTCCACGACTAGCAACAGATACGCAGTATTTT	CSAPRLATDTQYF
many	TRBD1	TRBV18	TRBJ2-7	TGTGCCAGCTCACCCCGGGACAGGTCCTACGAGCAGTACTTC	CASSPRDRSYEQYF
many	TRBD1	TRBV2	TRBJ1-5	TGTGCCAGCACCCAAGGAGGGGGCGGCAATCAGCCCCAGCATTTT	CASTQGGGGNQPQHF
many	TRBD2	TRBV10-3	TRBJ2-3	TGTGCCATCAGACTAGCGGCTAGCACAGATACGCAGTATTTT	CAIRLAASTDTQYF
many	.	TRBV27	TRBJ1-1	TGTGCCAGCAGTGAAAGGGCCAGGGTGGCTCTGATGAACACTGAAGCTTTCTTT	CASSERARVALMNTEAFF
.	TRBD1	TRBV7-9	TRBJ2-7	TGTGCCAGCAGCCTCGAACCCCGGGACAGGACCATCCACGAGCAGTACTTC	CASSLEPRDRTIHEQYF
many	TRBD1	TRBV6-5	TRBJ1-2	TGTGCCAGTTCACGGGACAGCGCTAACTATGGCTACACCTTC	CASSRDSANYGYTF
.	.	TRBV12-3/TRBV12-4	TRBJ2-7	TGTGCCAGCAGTTGTGGGACAAGCTCCTACGAGCAGTACTTC	CASSCGTSSYEQYF
medium-sized	.	TRBV12-3/TRBV12-4	TRBJ1-4	TGTGCCAGCAGTTTAACCGGGGCGGGCCAGAATGAAAAACTGTTTTTT	CASSLTGAGQNEKLFF
many	.	TRBV10-3	TRBJ2-7	TGTGCCATCGGCCCGGACAACTCCTACGAGCAGTACTTC	CAIGPDNSYEQYF
many	TRBD1	TRBV2	TRBJ1-5	TGTGCCAGCAGTCGGACAGGGGTTAGCAATCAGCCCCAGCATTTT	CASSRTGVSNQPQHF
many	.	TRBV6-2/TRBV6-3	TRBJ1-5	TGTGCCAGCAGTCCACTAGGGGGTTACGGTCAGCCCCAGCATTTT	CASSPLGGYGQPQHF